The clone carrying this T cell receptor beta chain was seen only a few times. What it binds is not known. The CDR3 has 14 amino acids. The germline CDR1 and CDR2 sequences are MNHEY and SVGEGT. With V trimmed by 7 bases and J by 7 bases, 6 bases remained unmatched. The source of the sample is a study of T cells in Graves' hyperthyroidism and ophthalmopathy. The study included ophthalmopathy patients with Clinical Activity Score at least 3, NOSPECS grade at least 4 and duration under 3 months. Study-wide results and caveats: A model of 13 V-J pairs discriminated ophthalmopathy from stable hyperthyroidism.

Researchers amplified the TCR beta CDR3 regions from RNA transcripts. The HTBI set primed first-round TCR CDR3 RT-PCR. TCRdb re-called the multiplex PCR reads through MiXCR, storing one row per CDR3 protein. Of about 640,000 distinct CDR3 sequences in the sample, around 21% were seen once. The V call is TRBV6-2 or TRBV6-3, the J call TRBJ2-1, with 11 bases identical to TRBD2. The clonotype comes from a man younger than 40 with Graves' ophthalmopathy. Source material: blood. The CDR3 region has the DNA TGTGCCAGCACCGGGACTAGCGGACCGAATGAGCAGTTCTTC. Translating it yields CASTGTSGPNEQFF.